The 8 T cell receptor beta chains in this list originate from one sample, sequenced in a study of T cell repertoires in cytomegalovirus infection. TCRdb reprocessed the reads with MiXCR, giving one entry per CDR3 protein. The repertoire has 830,000 or so distinct CDR3 sequences, 32% of them found once; the top ten carry roughly 12%. No antigen is known for these receptors. The source material was cultured CD8+ T cells from PBMCs, sampled from culture after CMV antigen stimulation. These receptors were collected from a human donor in good health (CMV status not recorded). Some clones in this sample may be carry-over from other donors' samples.

This chain joins TRBV6-6 and TRBJ1-1; 8 bases align to TRBD1. J was trimmed by 1 base and V by 7 bases; bases with no gene match: 8. The CDR3 consists of 15 residues. Germline V lookup: CDR1 MNHNY, CDR2 SVGAGI (reference sequence). CDR3 nucleotide sequence: TGTGCCAGCAAGGGCCAAGACAGGGGGAACACTGAAGCTTTCTTT. This gives the protein CASKGQDRGNTEAFF.

The table lists this clonotype with a few counts. The rearrangement joins TRBV6-6 to TRBJ2-7; no clear D. Germline CDR1 reads MNHNY; CDR2 reads SVGAGI (reference sequence). The CDR3 loop spans 13 amino acids. V shed 0 bases and J shed 6 bases, with 9 bases lying between them. CDR3 residues: CASSYSTEAEQYV. CDR3 sequence (DNA): TGTGCCAGCAGTTACTCTACGGAAGCCGAGCAGTACGTC.

This chain links TRBV5-1 with TRBJ1-1, with D maybe TRBD1 (6 bases). Germline V gene sequence: CDR1 SGHRS, CDR2 YFSETQ. The CDR3 runs 15 residues. V shed 0 bases and J shed 4 bases, with 13 bases lying between them. In nucleotides, the CDR3 is TGCGCCAGCAGCTTGGATGGGGGGCGGGCCACTGAAGCTTTCTTT. Its protein is CASSLDGGRATEAFF.

This clonotype occurred a few times. The CDR3 bases are TGTGCCAGCAGTTTATCGGTTTCAGGGACGGTTCGTGGCTACACCTTC. Translating gives CASSLSVSGTVRGYTF. This sequence joins TRBV27 and TRBJ1-2; the D gene is possibly TRBD1 (5 bases). Trimming pared 0 bases from V and 7 bases from J, leaving 18 bases between. The CDR3 sequence is 16 residues long. Per the germline V gene, CDR1 is MNHEY and CDR2 is SMNVEV (reference sequence).

This sequence joins TRBV20-1 and TRBJ2-7; D gene ambiguous. Trimming removed 1 base at V and 5 bases at J, with 18 bases between. Germline CDR1 and CDR2: DFQATT and SNEGSKA (reference sequence). The CDR3 length is 15 residues. As DNA, the CDR3 is TGCAGTGCTAGAGGAGAGGCCGAAAAGTCCGACGAGCAGTACGTC. It is translated as CSARGEAEKSDEQYV.

The sample holds a few counts of this clonotype. The CDR3 region is CASSRGQASGANVLTF. In DNA, the CDR3 is TGCGCCAGCAGCCGAGGACAGGCCTCTGGGGCCAACGTCCTGACTTTC. The V call is TRBV4-1, the J call TRBJ2-6; 7 bases fit TRBD1. V was pared by 4 bases and J by 0 bases, with 3 bases of the junction left unmatched. The CDR3 sequence is 16 residues long. Germline CDR1 MGHRA, CDR2 YSYEKL.

This clonotype rates as medium-sized (0.01 to 0.1%). The chain is built from TRBV7-8 and TRBJ1-4; 7 bases are a match to TRBD1. Germline CDR1 and CDR2: SGHVS and FQNEAQ. The V gene end was trimmed by 4 bases and the J gene end by 8 bases; junction bases not matched to a gene: 10. There are 15 residues in the CDR3. CDR3 bases: TGTGCCAGCAGCTGGGCGACAGGGACGTCGGAAAAACTGTTTTTT. Translating gives CASSWATGTSEKLFF.

Ten or more counts support this clonotype. The chain recombines TRBV28 with TRBJ1-2, with 7 bases matching TRBD1. CDR3 length equals 12 residues. The V gene's germline CDR1 is MDHEN and CDR2 SYDVKM. V dropped 8 bases and J dropped 8; count of bases not matched to a gene: 8. CDR3: CASLTGVYGYTF. The CDR3 nucleotides are TGTGCCAGCCTTACAGGGGTATACGGCTACACCTTC.